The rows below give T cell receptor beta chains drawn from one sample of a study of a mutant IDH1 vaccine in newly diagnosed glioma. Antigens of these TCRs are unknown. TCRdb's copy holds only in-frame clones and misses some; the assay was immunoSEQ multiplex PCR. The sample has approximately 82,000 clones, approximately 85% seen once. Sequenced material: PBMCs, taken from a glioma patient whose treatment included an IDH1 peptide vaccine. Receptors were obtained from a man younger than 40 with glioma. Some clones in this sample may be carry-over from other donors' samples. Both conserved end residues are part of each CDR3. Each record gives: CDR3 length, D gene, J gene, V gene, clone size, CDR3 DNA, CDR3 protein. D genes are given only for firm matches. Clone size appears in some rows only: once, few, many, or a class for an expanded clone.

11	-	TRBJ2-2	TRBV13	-	TGTGCCAGCAGCTCATCCGGGGAGCTGTTTTTT	CASSSSGELFF
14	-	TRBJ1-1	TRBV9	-	TGTGCCAGCAGCGCCGGTATGGCTGCCACTGAAGCTTTCTTT	CASSAGMAATEAFF
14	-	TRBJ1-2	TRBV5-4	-	TGTGCCAGCAGCTTTAGGGGGGCGCTTGATGGCTACACCTTC	CASSFRGALDGYTF
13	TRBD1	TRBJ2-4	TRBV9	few	TGTGCCAGCAGCGGAGAACAGGGGGTCCGTCAGTACTTC	CASSGEQGVRQYF
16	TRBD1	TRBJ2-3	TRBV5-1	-	TGCGCCAGCAGCTCCGCCGGGACAGGGAGCACAGATACGCAGTATTTT	CASSSAGTGSTDTQYF
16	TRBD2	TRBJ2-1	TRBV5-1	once	TGCGCCAGCAGCTTGGGAGTGACTAGCGGGATTGATGAGCAGTTCTTC	CASSLGVTSGIDEQFF
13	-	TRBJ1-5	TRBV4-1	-	TGCGCCAGCAGCCTCCTAGTAGCGGAGGTCCAGCATTTT	CASSLLVAEVQHF
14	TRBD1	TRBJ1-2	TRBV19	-	TGTGCCAGTAGTACGGGACAGGCGGGCTATGGCTACACCTTC	CASSTGQAGYGYTF
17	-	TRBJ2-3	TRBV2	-	TGTGCCAGCAGTGAAGGGCCACCGGGACCCCGCACAGATACGCAGTATTTT	CASSEGPPGPRTDTQYF
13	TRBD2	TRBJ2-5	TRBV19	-	TGTGCCAGTAGTATCGGGGGGCAAGAGACCCAGTACTTC	CASSIGGQETQYF
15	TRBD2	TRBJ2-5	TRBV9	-	TGTGCCAGCAGCGTAGAGGGACTATCATTAGAGACCCAGTACTTC	CASSVEGLSLETQYF
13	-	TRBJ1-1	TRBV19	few	TGTGCCAGTAGTACTCGAGGGAGCACTGAAGCTTTCTTT	CASSTRGSTEAFF